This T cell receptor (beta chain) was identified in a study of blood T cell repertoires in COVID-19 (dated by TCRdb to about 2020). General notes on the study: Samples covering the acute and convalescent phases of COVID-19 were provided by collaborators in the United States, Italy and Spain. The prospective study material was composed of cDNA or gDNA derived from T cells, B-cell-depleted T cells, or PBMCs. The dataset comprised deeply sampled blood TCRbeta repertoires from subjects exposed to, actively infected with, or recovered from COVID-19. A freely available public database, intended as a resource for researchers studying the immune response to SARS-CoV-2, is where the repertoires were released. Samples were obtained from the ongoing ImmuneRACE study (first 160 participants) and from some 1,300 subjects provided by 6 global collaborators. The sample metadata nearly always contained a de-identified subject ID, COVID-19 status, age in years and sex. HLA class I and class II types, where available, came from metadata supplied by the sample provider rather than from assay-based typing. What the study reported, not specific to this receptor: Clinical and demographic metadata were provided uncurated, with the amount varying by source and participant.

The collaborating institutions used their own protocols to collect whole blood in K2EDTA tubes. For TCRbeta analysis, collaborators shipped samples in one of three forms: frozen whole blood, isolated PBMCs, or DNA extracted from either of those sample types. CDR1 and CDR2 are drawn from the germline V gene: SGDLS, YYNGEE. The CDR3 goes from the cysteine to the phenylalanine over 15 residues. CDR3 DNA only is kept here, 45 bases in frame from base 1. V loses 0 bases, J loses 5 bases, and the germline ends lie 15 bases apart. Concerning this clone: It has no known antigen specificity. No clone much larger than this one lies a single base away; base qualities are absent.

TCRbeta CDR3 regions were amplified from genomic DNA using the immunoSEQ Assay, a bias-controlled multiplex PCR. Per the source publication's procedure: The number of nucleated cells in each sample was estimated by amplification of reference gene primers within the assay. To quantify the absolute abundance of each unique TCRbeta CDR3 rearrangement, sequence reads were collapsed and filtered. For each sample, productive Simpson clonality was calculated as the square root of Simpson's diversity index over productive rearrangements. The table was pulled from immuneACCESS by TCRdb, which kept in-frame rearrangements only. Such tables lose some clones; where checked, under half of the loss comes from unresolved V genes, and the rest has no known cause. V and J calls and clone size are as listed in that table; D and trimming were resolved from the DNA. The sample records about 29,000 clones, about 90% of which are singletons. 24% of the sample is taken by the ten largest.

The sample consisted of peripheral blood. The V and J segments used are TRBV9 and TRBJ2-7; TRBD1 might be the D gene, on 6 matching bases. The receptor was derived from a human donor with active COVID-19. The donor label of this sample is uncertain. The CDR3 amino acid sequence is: CASSVGGQGYNEQYF. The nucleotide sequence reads TGTGCCAGCAGCGTAGGGGGTCAGGGGTACAACGAGCAGTACTTC. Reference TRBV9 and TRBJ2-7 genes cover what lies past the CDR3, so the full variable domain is DSGVTQTPKHLITATGQRVTLRCSPRSGDLSVYWYQQSLDQGLQFLIQYYNGEERAKGNILERFSAQQFPDLHSELNLSSLELGDSALYFCASSVGGQGYNEQYFGPGTRLTVT.